The TCR beta chain described here comes from a study of OX40 agonist ivuxolimab in advanced cancers. Study details: The dose-escalation cohort had hepatocellular carcinoma, melanoma, renal cell or head and neck cancer. General study results and limits: There were, on average, more expanded clones in CD8+ T cells than in CD4+.

Sequencing used immunoSEQ multiplex PCR; TCRdb keeps in-frame clones, though not all of them. The profile shows 65,000 to 80,000 clones, 91% of them singletons. In the case of this clone: Its antigen is unknown.

The germline gives CDR1 GTSNPN, CDR2 SVGIG (reference sequence). V was cut by 6 bases and J by 0 bases, with 6 bases left in between. The CDR3 contains 12 residues. Sequenced material: CD4+ or CD8+ T cells sorted from blood, taken in a trial of the OX40 agonist ivuxolimab. This chain links TRBV30 with TRBJ1-3, with no clear D. The TCR was taken from an adult with an advanced solid tumor such as melanoma, head and neck, liver or kidney cancer. In DNA form, the CDR3 reads TGTGCCTGCCGCGGCTCTGGAAACACCATATATTTT. Protein: CACRGSGNTIYF.